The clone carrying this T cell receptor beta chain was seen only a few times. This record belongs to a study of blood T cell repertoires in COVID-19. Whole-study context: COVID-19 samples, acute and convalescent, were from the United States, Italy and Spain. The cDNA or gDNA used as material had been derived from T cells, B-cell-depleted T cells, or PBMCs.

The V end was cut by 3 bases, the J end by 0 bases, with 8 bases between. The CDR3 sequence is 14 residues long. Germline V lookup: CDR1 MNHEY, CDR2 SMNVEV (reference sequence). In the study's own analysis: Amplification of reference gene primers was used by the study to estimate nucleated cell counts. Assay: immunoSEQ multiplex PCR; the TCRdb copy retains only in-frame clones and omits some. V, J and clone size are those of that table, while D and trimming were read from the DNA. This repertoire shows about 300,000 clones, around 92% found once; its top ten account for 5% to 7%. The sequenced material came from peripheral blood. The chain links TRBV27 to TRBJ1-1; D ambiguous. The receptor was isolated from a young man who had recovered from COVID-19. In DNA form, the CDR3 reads TGTGCCAGCAGTTTCGCTCTAATGAACACTGAAGCTTTCTTT. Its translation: CASSFALMNTEAFF.